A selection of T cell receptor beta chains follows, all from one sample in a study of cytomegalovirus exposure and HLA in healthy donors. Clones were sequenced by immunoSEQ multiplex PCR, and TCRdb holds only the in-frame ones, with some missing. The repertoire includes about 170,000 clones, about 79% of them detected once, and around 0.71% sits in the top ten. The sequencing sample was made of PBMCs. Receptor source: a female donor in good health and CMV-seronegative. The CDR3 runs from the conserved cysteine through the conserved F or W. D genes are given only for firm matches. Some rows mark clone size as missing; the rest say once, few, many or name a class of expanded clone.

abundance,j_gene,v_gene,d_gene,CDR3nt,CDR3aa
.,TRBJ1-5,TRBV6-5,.,TGTGCCAGCAGTGAAGGTCAGGGGCTAACGCCCCAGCATTTT,CASSEGQGLTPQHF
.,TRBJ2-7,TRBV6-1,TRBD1,TGTGCCAGCAGTGGGGGGACAGGGGGAATTTTCGAGCAGTACTTC,CASSGGTGGIFEQYF
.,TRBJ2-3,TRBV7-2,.,TGTGCCAGCAGCTCCAGGACTCGTTCGGATACGCAGTATTTT,CASSSRTRSDTQYF
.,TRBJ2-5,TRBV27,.,TGTGCCAGCAGTTTAGCAGGGGTGAAGACCCAGTACTTC,CASSLAGVKTQYF
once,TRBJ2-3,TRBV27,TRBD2,TGTGCAAGTTCCCGGGGGGGCACAGATACGCAGTATTTT,CASSRGGTDTQYF
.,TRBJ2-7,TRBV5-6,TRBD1,TGTGCCAGCAGCTTCCCGGGACAGGCACCCTACGAGCAGTACTTC,CASSFPGQAPYEQYF
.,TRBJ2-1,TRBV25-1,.,TGTGCCAGCACTGACTCAGGGCGTCATTCCTACAATGAGCAGTTCTTC,CASTDSGRHSYNEQFF
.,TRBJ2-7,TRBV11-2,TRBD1,TGTGCCAGCAGCCCGATGGACAGGGAGGATTACGAGCAGTACTTC,CASSPMDREDYEQYF
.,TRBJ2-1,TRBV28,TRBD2,TGTGCCAGCAGAGCAACCGGGACTAGGTCAAATGAGCAGTTCTTC,CASRATGTRSNEQFF
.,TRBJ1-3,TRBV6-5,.,TGTGCCAGCAGTGACAGGTCCGGAAACACCATATATTTT,CASSDRSGNTIYF
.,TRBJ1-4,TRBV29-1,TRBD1,TGCAGCGTTGGACAGGGGGGAGGAAAACTGTTTTTT,CSVGQGGGKLFF
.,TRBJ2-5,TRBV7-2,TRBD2,TGTGCCAGCAGCCCACAGGCTAGCGGGAGGGAGACCCAGTACTTC,CASSPQASGRETQYF
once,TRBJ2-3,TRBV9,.,TGTGCCAGCAGCGTAGCGGGGACACCCTCCACAGATACGCAGTATTTT,CASSVAGTPSTDTQYF
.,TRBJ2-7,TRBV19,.,TGTGCCAGTAGTATTTCGCTGCTTCGGGGAAGCTCCTACGAGCAGTACTTC,CASSISLLRGSSYEQYF
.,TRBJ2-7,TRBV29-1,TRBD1,TGCAGCGTGAGCCCGGGGACAGGAGCCTACGAGCAGTACTTC,CSVSPGTGAYEQYF
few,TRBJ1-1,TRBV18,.,TGTGCCAGCTCACCGGACATGAACACTGAAGCTTTCTTT,CASSPDMNTEAFF
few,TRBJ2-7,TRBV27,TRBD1,TGTGCCAGCAGTTTAGGGACAGGGGGCTTTGGCGAGCAGTACTTC,CASSLGTGGFGEQYF
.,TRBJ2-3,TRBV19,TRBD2,TGTGCCAGTGCCTCGGCGGGGGGAACAGATACGCAGTATTTT,CASASAGGTDTQYF
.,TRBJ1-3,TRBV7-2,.,TGTGCCAGCACTCCCCAACGCGGGTCAGGAAACACCATATATTTT,CASTPQRGSGNTIYF
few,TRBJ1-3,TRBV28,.,TGTGCCAGCAGTCTGGGACAACCTGGAAACACCATATATTTT,CASSLGQPGNTIYF
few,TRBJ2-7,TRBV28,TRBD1,TGTGCCAGCAGTCAGGATATCACAGGGGCCGAGCAGTACTTC,CASSQDITGAEQYF
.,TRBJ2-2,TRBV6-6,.,TGTGCCAGCAGTCCCGGCACCGGGGAGCTGTTTTTT,CASSPGTGELFF
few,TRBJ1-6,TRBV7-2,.,TGTGCCAGCAGCTATAGAGGGACTTATAATTCACCCCTCCACTTT,CASSYRGTYNSPLHF
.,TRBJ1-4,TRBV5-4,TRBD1,TGTGCCAGCAGGGGGACAGGGCCTAATGAAAAACTGTTTTTT,CASRGTGPNEKLFF
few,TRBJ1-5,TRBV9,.,TGTGCCAGCAGCGTATCAGGGAGCAATCAGCCCCAGCATTTT,CASSVSGSNQPQHF
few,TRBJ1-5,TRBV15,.,TGTGCCACCAGCAGAGTGGGGGGGGGCAGGGCCATGGGCAATCAGCCCCAGCATTTT,CATSRVGGGRAMGNQPQHF
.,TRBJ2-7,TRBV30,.,TGTGCCTGGAGTGTGTCCCCGGGACAACAAGGCTTC,CAWSVSPGQQGF
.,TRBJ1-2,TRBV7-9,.,TGTGCCAGCAGCTTAGTGTTTGTCGGGGGGCTCTATGGCTACACCTTC,CASSLVFVGGLYGYTF
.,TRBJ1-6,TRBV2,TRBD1,TGTGCCAGCGCCGGACAGGAGAATTCACCCCTCCACTTT,CASAGQENSPLHF